This T cell receptor beta chain was captured by sequencing in a study of Graves' ophthalmopathy and Graves' hyperthyroidism. At least ten counts were recorded for this clonotype. The TCR beta CDR3 regions underwent amplification from RNA transcripts. HTBI primers were used in a first-round RT-PCR, which preceded a second-round multiplex PCR. TCRdb used MiXCR to reprocess the multiplex PCR reads, holding one entry per CDR3 protein. The top ten clones hold less than 4.5% of a sample with about 600,000 distinct CDR3 sequences, less than 40% of them seen once. The CDR3 runs to 14 residues. Trimming left V 1 base short and J 4 bases short, with 10 bases between. Looked up from germline, CDR1 is SNHLY and CDR2 is FYNNEI.

The clonotype was recovered from an adult man with Graves' hyperthyroidism. The J gene is TRBJ1-2, the V gene TRBV2, with D unresolved. Sequencing input: peripheral blood or thyroid tissue (not recorded which). CDR3: CASSEGELGYGYTF. The CDR3 DNA is TGTGCCAGCAGTGAAGGGGAGTTGGGCTATGGCTACACCTTC.